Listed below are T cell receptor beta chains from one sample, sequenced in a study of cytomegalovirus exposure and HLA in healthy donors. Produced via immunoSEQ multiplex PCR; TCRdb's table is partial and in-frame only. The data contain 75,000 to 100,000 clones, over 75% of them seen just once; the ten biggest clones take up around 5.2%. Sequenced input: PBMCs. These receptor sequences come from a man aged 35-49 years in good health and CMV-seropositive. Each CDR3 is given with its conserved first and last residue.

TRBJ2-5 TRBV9 CASSARTGETQYF
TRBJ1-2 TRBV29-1 CSVEDARRQGRGYTF
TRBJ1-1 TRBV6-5 CASMDRGLNTEAFF
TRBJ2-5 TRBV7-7 CASSLGRSTQTQYF
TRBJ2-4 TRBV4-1 CASSQDLTSINIQYF
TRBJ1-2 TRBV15 CATSRDRQGDGYTF
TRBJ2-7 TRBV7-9 CASVDSFSYEQYF
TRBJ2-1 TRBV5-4 CASSTPTSRASNEQFF
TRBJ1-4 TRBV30 CAWQGQQRGKLFF
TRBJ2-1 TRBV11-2 CASSSRREQFF
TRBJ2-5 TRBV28 CASSSRDSLQETQYF
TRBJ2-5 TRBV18 CASSPGSGETQYF
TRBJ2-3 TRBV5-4 CASSLAAGTYTDTQYF
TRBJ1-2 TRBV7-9 CASSPGQNYGYTF
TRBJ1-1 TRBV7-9 CASSLGQGSEAFF
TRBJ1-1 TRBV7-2 CASSFQQVRSEAFF
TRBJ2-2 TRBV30 CAIEGRTGELFF
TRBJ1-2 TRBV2 CASIPPGANYGYTF
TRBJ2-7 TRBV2 CASSYSPYEQYF
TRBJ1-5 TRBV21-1 CASTLGGANNSNQPQHF
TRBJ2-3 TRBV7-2 CASSLAGLAGDTDTQYF
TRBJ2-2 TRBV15 CATSRPLGLAGESTGELFF
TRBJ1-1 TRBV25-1 CASSGQGKAFF
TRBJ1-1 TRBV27 CASRSGTGILDTEAFF
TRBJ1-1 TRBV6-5 CASSYGAGVNTEAFF
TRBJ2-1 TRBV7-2 CASSPYSGGLSYNEQFF
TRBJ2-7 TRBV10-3 CAISESGGSSYEQYF
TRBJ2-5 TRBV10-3 CAISAGTANIQETQYF
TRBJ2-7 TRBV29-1 CSAWDRAVEQYF
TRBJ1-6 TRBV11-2 CASSPLESPLHF
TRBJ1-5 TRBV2 CASNDREDQPQHF
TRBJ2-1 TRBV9 CASRVVTGGYNEQFF
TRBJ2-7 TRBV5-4 CASSAGTSGYEQYF
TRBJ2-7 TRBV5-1 CASRGDLQGGSEQYF
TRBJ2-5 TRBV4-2 CASSQEGASGQETQYF
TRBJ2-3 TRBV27 CASSFSGGAPDTQYF
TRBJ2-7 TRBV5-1 CASSPGTGGYEQHF
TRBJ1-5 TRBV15 CATSRGLGGDSNQPQHF
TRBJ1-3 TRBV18 CASSPRDLAGNTIYF
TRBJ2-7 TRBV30 CAWRKRGSYYEQYF
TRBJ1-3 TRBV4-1 CASSQEQQNGNTIYF
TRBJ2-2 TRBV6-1 CASSEGGGGELFF
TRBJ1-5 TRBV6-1 CASGGRTSNQPQHF
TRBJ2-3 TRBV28 CASSRGSWADTQYF
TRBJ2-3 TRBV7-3 CASSLTSSTDTQYF
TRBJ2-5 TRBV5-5 CASSPERETQYF
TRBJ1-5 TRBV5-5 CASSLQGSNQPQHF
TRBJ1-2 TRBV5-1 CASSVTGGSEGGYTF
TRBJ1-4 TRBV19 CASSGGTGGEKLFF
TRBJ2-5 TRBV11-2 CASSNLRDSQETQYF
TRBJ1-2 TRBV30 CAGPGQGGFGYTF
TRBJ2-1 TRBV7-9 CASSLAGSSYNEQFF
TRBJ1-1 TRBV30 CAWSAGQGVVRAFF
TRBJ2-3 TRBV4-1 CASSQERDSLAGHTDTQYF
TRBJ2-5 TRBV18 CASRSTGGIGETQYF
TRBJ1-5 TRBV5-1 CASSLVGGYNQPQHF
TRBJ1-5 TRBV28 CASSPLTGRQPQHF